This is a list of T cell receptor beta chains from one sample in a study of blood T cell repertoires in COVID-19. Here immunoSEQ multiplex PCR was the method, and the copy in TCRdb shows in-frame clones only, minus some. The sample carries 95,000 to 110,000 clones, around 83% recorded once. The specimen sequenced was peripheral blood. The receptors shown here come from a man in his 70s with acute or convalescent COVID-19. CDR3s include the opening cysteine and the closing phenylalanine or tryptophan. Fields, in order: D gene, clone size, CDR3 length, V gene, J gene, CDR3 protein, CDR3 DNA. D genes are given only for firm matches. The size of a clone is reported for some rows only, either as once, few or many, or as a class for expanded clones.

>TRBD1|.|15|TRBV10-2|TRBJ1-6
CASSESGTGGSPLHF
TGCGCCAGCAGTGAGTCAGGGACAGGGGGATCACCCCTCCACTTT
>.|.|15|TRBV7-3|TRBJ2-1
CASRLTRTPLNEQFF
TGTGCCAGCAGACTAACCCGCACGCCCCTTAATGAGCAGTTCTTC
>.|.|15|TRBV4-2|TRBJ2-1
CASSQDQGGYNEQFF
TGTGCCAGCAGCCAAGACCAGGGGGGCTACAATGAGCAGTTCTTC
>TRBD2|.|19|TRBV6-2/TRBV6-3|TRBJ2-5
CASSWGLAGASVVGETQYF
TGTGCCAGCAGTTGGGGACTAGCGGGGGCCTCCGTTGTGGGAGAGACCCAGTACTTC
>.|.|13|TRBV2|TRBJ2-4
CAGTQGRHNIQYF
TGTGCCGGCACACAGGGGAGGCATAACATTCAGTACTTC
>.|.|15|TRBV7-8|TRBJ1-2
CASSLGPNSNYGYTF
TGTGCCAGCAGCTTAGGCCCCAACTCTAACTATGGCTACACCTTC
>.|.|13|TRBV5-1|TRBJ2-2
CASSLLTTGELFF
TGCGCCAGCAGCCTTCTAACCACCGGGGAGCTGTTTTTT
>.|.|15|TRBV3-1/TRBV3-2|TRBJ2-7
CASSQDPHRMEEQYF
TGTGCCAGCAGCCAAGACCCCCACCGCATGGAGGAGCAGTACTTC
>.|.|13|TRBV19|TRBJ1-5
CASIGQGNQPQHF
TGTGCCAGTATCGGGCAGGGGAATCAGCCCCAGCATTTT
>.|.|12|TRBV12-3/TRBV12-4|TRBJ1-6
CASSSPPGPLHF
TGTGCCAGCAGTTCCCCCCCGGGACCCCTCCACTTT
>.|.|15|TRBV6-5|TRBJ2-7
CASSGFGGTSYEQYF
TGTGCCAGCAGCGGCTTCGGCGGGACCTCCTACGAGCAGTACTTC
>TRBD1|few|15|TRBV6-5|TRBJ1-1
CASSPPTGEVPEAFF
TGTGCCAGCAGTCCCCCGACAGGGGAGGTCCCTGAAGCTTTCTTT
>TRBD1|.|13|TRBV2|TRBJ2-5
CASRGDSGRTQYF
TGTGCCAGCAGGGGGGACAGTGGAAGGACCCAGTACTTC
>TRBD2|.|17|TRBV25-1|TRBJ2-3
CASSPGLAGFSTDTQYF
TGTGCCAGCAGTCCCGGACTAGCGGGGTTTAGCACAGATACGCAGTATTTT
>.|.|14|TRBV6-1|TRBJ1-4
CASSERVVAEKLFF
TGTGCCAGCAGTGAACGGGTTGTGGCTGAAAAACTGTTTTTT
>TRBD1|.|17|TRBV5-4|TRBJ2-2
CASSLVGSQGAIGELFF
TGTGCCAGCAGCTTGGTGGGGTCTCAGGGGGCGATCGGGGAGCTGTTTTTT
>TRBD2|.|16|TRBV6-5|TRBJ2-3
CASSFNERGYRDTQYF
TGTGCCAGCAGTTTCAACGAGCGGGGATACAGGGATACGCAGTATTTT
>.|.|14|TRBV7-2|TRBJ2-7
CASSLSWRDYEQYF
TGTGCCAGCAGCTTATCGTGGCGGGACTACGAGCAGTACTTC
>.|.|17|TRBV18|TRBJ1-1
CASSPLLIRGTGAEAFF
TGTGCCAGCTCACCACTCCTTATCCGCGGGACGGGGGCTGAAGCTTTCTTT
>TRBD1|.|12|TRBV6-5|TRBJ2-3
CASSPGQNTQYF
TGTGCCAGCAGTCCGGGACAGAATACGCAGTATTTT
>TRBD2|.|16|TRBV10-3|TRBJ2-5
CAIGGGAGSLQETQYF
TGTGCCATCGGGGGGGGAGCGGGGTCCCTCCAAGAGACCCAGTACTTC
>TRBD1|.|15|TRBV28|TRBJ2-2
CASSPGTANTGELFF
TGTGCCAGCAGTCCCGGGACAGCGAACACCGGGGAGCTGTTTTTT
>.|.|12|TRBV18|TRBJ2-7
CASSPDSYEQYF
TGTGCCAGCTCACCAGACAGCTACGAGCAGTACTTC
>TRBD1|.|13|TRBV10-3|TRBJ1-3
CAAYSTGGNTIYF
TGTGCCGCCTACTCGACAGGGGGAAACACCATATATTTT
>TRBD1|.|13|TRBV6-2/TRBV6-3|TRBJ2-3
CASSGTGSDTQYF
TGTGCCAGCAGCGGGACAGGGTCAGATACGCAGTATTTT
>TRBD1|once|14|TRBV5-8|TRBJ1-5
CASRPGQRNQPQHF
TGTGCCAGCAGACCGGGACAGCGCAATCAGCCCCAGCATTTT
>TRBD1|.|15|TRBV7-9|TRBJ1-4
CASSPGTGGSEKLFF
TGTGCCAGCAGCCCCGGGACAGGGGGAAGTGAAAAACTGTTTTTT
>TRBD1|.|17|TRBV13|TRBJ1-1
CASSLTGQGIKNTEAFF
TGTGCCAGCAGCTTAACCGGACAGGGGATCAAAAACACTGAAGCTTTCTTT
>.|.|10|TRBV12-3/TRBV12-4|TRBJ1-2
CASRRDGYTF
TGTGCCAGCAGGCGGGATGGCTACACCTTC
>TRBD1|.|15|TRBV7-6|TRBJ2-1
CASSSGTGFIDEQFF
TGTGCCAGCAGTTCCGGGACAGGGTTTATAGATGAGCAGTTCTTC
>TRBD2|.|18|TRBV2|TRBJ2-1
CASSEARLAGEGHNEQFF
TGTGCCAGCAGTGAAGCCCGACTAGCGGGGGAGGGACACAATGAGCAGTTCTTC
>.|.|14|TRBV5-6|TRBJ1-4
CASSLQGLYEKLFF
TGTGCCAGCAGCTTACAGGGTCTGTATGAAAAACTGTTTTTT
>TRBD2|.|15|TRBV6-4|TRBJ2-1
CASSQLAGGAQDQFF
TGTGCCAGCAGTCAACTAGCGGGGGGCGCTCAAGACCAGTTCTTC
>.|once|14|TRBV5-6|TRBJ1-1
CASSLPGRNTEAFF
TGTGCCAGCAGCTTACCAGGTAGGAACACTGAAGCTTTCTTT
>TRBD1|.|15|TRBV6-1|TRBJ2-2
CASSDQGANTGELFF
TGTGCCAGCAGTGATCAGGGGGCGAACACCGGGGAGCTGTTTTTT
>.|.|14|TRBV7-6|TRBJ2-2
CASSLGTSTGELFF
TGTGCCAGCAGCTTAGGAACATCTACCGGGGAGCTGTTTTTT
>.|.|17|TRBV6-6|TRBJ2-2
CASSPLPVLSTGGELFF
TGTGCCAGCAGTCCCCTCCCGGTCCTGTCGACGGGCGGGGAGCTGTTTTTT
>TRBD1|.|13|TRBV11-2|TRBJ1-1
CASSPGQSTEAFF
TGTGCCAGCAGCCCGGGACAGTCCACTGAAGCTTTCTTT
>.|.|15|TRBV5-1|TRBJ1-3
CASSLSGENGNTIYF
TGCGCCAGCAGCTTGTCTGGGGAGAACGGAAACACCATATATTTT
>.|.|13|TRBV5-1|TRBJ1-1
CASSLDVATEAFF
TGCGCCAGCAGCTTGGATGTGGCCACTGAAGCTTTCTTT
>.|.|12|TRBV7-9|TRBJ1-1
CASSLHQGEAFF
TGTGCCAGCAGCCTTCACCAGGGGGAAGCTTTCTTT